Listed here are 22 T cell receptor beta chains from one sample, sequenced in a study of blood T cell repertoires in COVID-19. Assay used: immunoSEQ multiplex PCR; TCRdb lists only in-frame clones, some missing. The table has 100,000 to 150,000 clones, roughly nine tenths seen once. The sequencing sample was made of peripheral blood. These receptors were collected from a woman aged 70-85 years with COVID-19, enrolled during active disease.

The CDR3 reads CASSFGNRESEKLFF. Written as DNA, the CDR3 is TGTGCCAGCAGCTTCGGGAACAGGGAGAGCGAAAAACTGTTTTTT. The genes are TRBV7-9 and TRBJ1-4; D might be TRBD1 (6 bases). The V and J ends lost 3 bases and 8 bases respectively, with 16 bases between them. The CDR3 runs 15 residues. Germline V lookup: CDR1 SEHNR, CDR2 FQNEAQ (reference sequence).

The chain links TRBV5-4 to TRBJ2-5; D is possibly TRBD1 (5 bases). V was clipped by 0 bases and J by 4 bases, with 7 bases between them. Per germline, CDR1 SGHNT and CDR2 YYREEE (reference sequence). The CDR3 runs 13 residues. Written as DNA, the CDR3 is TGTGCCAGCAGCTTGGGGGGCCTAGAGACCCAGTACTTC. It yields the protein CASSLGGLETQYF.

The genes are TRBV6-6 and TRBJ1-2; a weak D match, TRBD1 (6 bases). Germline CDR1 is MNHNY and CDR2 is SVGAGI (reference sequence). The V and J ends lost 2 bases and 0 bases respectively, with 10 bases between them. There are 15 residues in the CDR3. The CDR3 DNA is TGTGCCAGCAGTTACAAAGGGGGGGCTAACTATGGCTACACCTTC. It specifies CASSYKGGANYGYTF.

The V and J genes are TRBV30 and TRBJ2-7; no definite D call. The V end was cut by 6 bases, the J end by 1 base, with 10 bases between. Looked up from germline, CDR1 is GTSNPN and CDR2 is SVGIG (reference sequence). CDR3 length equals 12 residues. CDR3 bases: TGTGCCTGCTTTGGCCATTCCTACGAGCAGTACTTC. Residues: CACFGHSYEQYF.

The J gene is TRBJ1-2, the V gene TRBV28; 7 bases agree with TRBD1. With 6 bases clipped from V and 1 base from J, the junction kept 11 bases outside the gene matches. The CDR3 is made up of 16 amino acids. The germline gives CDR1 MDHEN, CDR2 SYDVKM. CDR3 in amino acids: CASSGLGDSFNYGYTF. In nucleotides, the CDR3 is TGTGCCAGCAGCGGTTTGGGGGACAGCTTTAACTATGGCTACACCTTC.

The chain combines TRBV18 with TRBJ1-3; D unclear. The germline V and J ends were trimmed by 6 bases and 0 bases, with 18 bases remaining between them. CDR3 length: 17 residues. The germline V gene encodes CDR1 KGHSH and CDR2 LQKENI. CDR3 sequence reads: CASSMSQVDRSGNTIYF. As DNA, the CDR3 is TGTGCCAGCTCCATGTCCCAGGTCGACCGCTCTGGAAACACCATATATTTT.

The chain carries TRBV2 and TRBJ1-2; tentatively, D is TRBD1 (5 bases). CDR1 and CDR2 (germline): SNHLY, FYNNEI. Trimming cost V 10 bases and J 6 bases, with 18 bases left between them. The CDR3 length is 13 residues. The CDR3 here is CATSDRIRNGYTF. In nucleotides, the CDR3 is TGTGCCACCTCAGACAGAATAAGGAATGGCTACACCTTC. The variable domain in full, with the rest retrieved from reference TRBV2 and TRBJ1-2, is EPEVTQTPSHQVTQMGQEVILRCVPISNHLYFYWYRQILGQKVEFLVSFYNNEISEKSEIFDDQFSVERPDGSNFTLKIRSTKLEDSAMYFCATSDRIRNGYTFGSGTRLTVV.

J is TRBJ2-2 and V is TRBV19; maybe TRBD1 (5 bases). CDR1 LNHDA and CDR2 SQIVND come from the germline V gene (reference sequence). The CDR3 contains 15 residues. V dropped 2 bases and J dropped 4 bases, with 11 bases sitting between them. DNA for the CDR3: TGTGCCAGTAGTATACAGGGTTCCGTCACCGGGGAGCTGTTTTTT. Translated: CASSIQGSVTGELFF.

This clone was recorded only once. CDR3 in DNA: TGTGCCAGCAGCTTAGCGGGGGGGAGCGAGACCCAGTACTTC. It is translated as CASSLAGGSETQYF. This chain joins TRBV11-1 and TRBJ2-5; 7 nucleotides match TRBD2. The CDR3 covers 14 residues. CDR1 and CDR2 (germline): SGHAT, FQDESV (reference sequence). V trimming: 0 bases; J trimming: 5 bases; junction bases outside the gene matches: 3.

The gene calls are TRBV5-6 and TRBJ1-5; no firm D call. Germline values: CDR1 SGHDT, CDR2 YYEEEE. The CDR3 has 15 residues. The V and J ends lost 1 base and 2 bases respectively, with 10 bases between them. This CDR3 reads CASSLSVGGNQPQHF. The CDR3 DNA reads as TGTGCCAGCAGCTTGAGCGTGGGAGGCAATCAGCCCCAGCATTTT.

V usage is TRBV28 and J usage is TRBJ1-4; 7 positions match TRBD1. CDR1 MDHEN and CDR2 SYDVKM come from the germline V gene. V lost 6 bases to trimming and J lost 7 bases; unmatched junction nucleotides: 11. CDR3 length: 15 residues. The DNA for the CDR3 is TGTGCCAGCAGATCTGACAGGGTCCACCTTGAAAAACTGTTTTTT. Its translation is CASRSDRVHLEKLFF.

This clone was observed once. V and J are TRBV30 and TRBJ1-3; no firm D call. V was shortened by 4 bases and J by 0 bases, with 13 bases between the two germline ends. The CDR3 spans 15 residues. The germline gives CDR1 GTSNPN, CDR2 SVGIG (reference sequence). CDR3 bases: TGTGCCTGGAAGACCGGGTCCTACTCTGGAAACACCATATATTTT. This sequence encodes CAWKTGSYSGNTIYF.

V usage is TRBV19 and J usage is TRBJ1-1; 10 nucleotides match TRBD1. The CDR3 runs to 13 residues. The germline V gene encodes CDR1 LNHDA and CDR2 SQIVND (reference sequence). J was trimmed by 7 bases and V by 7 bases; bases with no gene match: 6. In DNA, the CDR3 is TGTGCCAGTATGGGACAGGGGTTGAATGAAGCTTTCTTT. It specifies CASMGQGLNEAFF. The full variable domain, rest sourced from reference TRBV19 and TRBJ1-1, is DGGITQSPKYLFRKEGQNVTLSCEQNLNHDAMYWYRQDPGQGLRLIYYSQIVNDFQKGDIAEGYSVSREKKESFPLTVTSAQKNPTAFYLCASMGQGLNEAFFGQGTRLTVV.

The V gene is TRBV18, the J gene TRBJ1-2; 7 positions match TRBD1. The V gene's germline CDR1 is KGHSH and CDR2 LQKENI. The J segment lost 0 bases and the V segment lost 5 bases, leaving 9 bases of the junction unmatched. There are 16 residues in the CDR3. CDR3: CASSSRDRKTNYGYTF. CDR3 sequence (DNA): TGTGCCAGCTCATCCCGGGACAGAAAAACTAACTATGGCTACACCTTC.

V and J are TRBV11-2 and TRBJ1-3, with D uncertain. This CDR3 spans 15 amino acids. CDR1 and CDR2 (germline): SGHAT, FQNNGV. V was pared by 5 bases and J by 1 base, with 12 bases between. CDR3 coding DNA: TGTGCCAGCAGCGCAGGCTTGTTATCTGGAAACACCATATATTTT. Its protein is CASSAGLLSGNTIYF. Complete variable domain (other parts from reference TRBV11-2 and TRBJ1-3): EAGVAQSPRYKIIEKRQSVAFWCNPISGHATLYWYQQILGQGPKLLIQFQNNGVVDDSQLPKDRFSAERLKGVDSTLKIQPAKLEDSAVYLCASSAGLLSGNTIYFGEGSWLTVV.

This chain joins TRBV21-1 and TRBJ1-5; TRBD1 is taken as the D call from the table, unchecked against the DNA. TRBV21-1 is assigned pseudogene status. This CDR3 has 15 amino acids. CDR3 amino acids: CASSKIWAGHQPQHF. The CDR3 DNA reads TGTGCCAGCAGCAAGATCTGGGCAGGGCACCAGCCCCAGCATTTT.

V is TRBV18 and J is TRBJ1-2, with 10 bases that match TRBD1. With 0 bases clipped from V and 8 bases from J, the junction kept 6 bases outside the gene matches. CDR1 and CDR2 (germline): KGHSH, LQKENI. CDR3 length equals 15 residues. The CDR3 protein is CASSPPETGGRGYTF. Here the CDR3 DNA reads TGTGCCAGCTCACCACCGGAGACAGGGGGCCGGGGCTACACCTTC.

The chain links TRBV2 to TRBJ2-5; the match to TRBD2 covers 7 bases. From germline, CDR1 is SNHLY and CDR2 FYNNEI. This CDR3 region has 14 residues. With 6 bases clipped from V and 1 base from J, the junction kept 5 bases outside the gene matches. CDR3 bases: TGTGCCAGCAGCCAAGGACTAGTCCAAGAGACCCAGTACTTC. Translated, it gives CASSQGLVQETQYF. Using reference TRBV2 and TRBJ2-5 for the parts outside the CDR3, the full variable domain is EPEVTQTPSHQVTQMGQEVILRCVPISNHLYFYWYRQILGQKVEFLVSFYNNEISEKSEIFDDQFSVERPDGSNFTLKIRSTKLEDSAMYFCASSQGLVQETQYFGPGTRLLVL.

The chain recombines TRBV30 with TRBJ2-3; TRBD1 might be the D (5 bases). CDR3 length: 14 amino acids. Germline loops: CDR1 GTSNPN, CDR2 SVGIG (reference sequence). V was trimmed by 1 base and J by 4 bases, leaving 12 bases between them. DNA for the CDR3: TGTGCCTGGAGTGGCCGAAAGGGGTCAGATACGCAGTATTTT. Translated, it gives CAWSGRKGSDTQYF.

J is TRBJ1-2 and V is TRBV18; the D is unclear. From germline, CDR1 is KGHSH and CDR2 LQKENI. The CDR3 is 14 amino acids. Trimming stripped 3 bases from V and 5 bases from J, with 13 bases between. The CDR3 DNA reads as TGTGCCAGCTCACCCGGCGGGGAACTTTATGGCTACACCTTC. This translates into CASSPGGELYGYTF.

This chain links TRBV9 with TRBJ2-2, with 7 bases matching TRBD1. The germline V gene encodes CDR1 SGDLS and CDR2 YYNGEE. This CDR3 spans 15 amino acids. Trimming at V came to 3 bases and at J to 4 bases, leaving 6 bases not matched to a gene. The CDR3 is CASSATGTVTGELFF. The CDR3 DNA is TGTGCCAGCAGCGCAACCGGGACAGTCACCGGGGAGCTGTTTTTT.

This clone was recorded once. The rearrangement joins TRBV7-2 to TRBJ1-4; 9 bases are a match to TRBD1. The CDR3 covers 16 residues. Germline CDR1 reads SGHTA; CDR2 reads FQGNSA. Trimming removed 3 bases from V and 2 bases from J; junction bases left unmatched: 4. The CDR3 reads CASSLNRGRTNEKLFF. CDR3 in DNA: TGTGCCAGCAGCTTGAACAGGGGGCGCACTAATGAAAAACTGTTTTTT.